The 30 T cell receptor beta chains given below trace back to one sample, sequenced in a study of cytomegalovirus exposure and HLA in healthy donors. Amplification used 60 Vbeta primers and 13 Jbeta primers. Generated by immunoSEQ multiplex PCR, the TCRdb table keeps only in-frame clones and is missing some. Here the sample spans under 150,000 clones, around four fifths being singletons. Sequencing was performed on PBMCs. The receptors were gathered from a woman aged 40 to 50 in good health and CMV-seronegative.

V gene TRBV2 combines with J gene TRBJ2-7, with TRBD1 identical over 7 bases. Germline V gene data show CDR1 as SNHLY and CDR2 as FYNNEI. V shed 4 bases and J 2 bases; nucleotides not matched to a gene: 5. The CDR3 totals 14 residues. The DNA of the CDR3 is TGTGCCAGCAGTGTGGGGACAGCCCCCTACGAGCAGTACTTC. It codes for CASSVGTAPYEQYF.

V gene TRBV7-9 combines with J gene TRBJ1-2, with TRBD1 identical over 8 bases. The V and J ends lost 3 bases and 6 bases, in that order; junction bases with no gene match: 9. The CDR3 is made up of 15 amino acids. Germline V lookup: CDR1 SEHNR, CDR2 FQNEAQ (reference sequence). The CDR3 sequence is CASSFPLTGGDGYTF. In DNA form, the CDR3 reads TGTGCCAGCAGCTTTCCACTCACAGGGGGAGATGGCTACACCTTC.

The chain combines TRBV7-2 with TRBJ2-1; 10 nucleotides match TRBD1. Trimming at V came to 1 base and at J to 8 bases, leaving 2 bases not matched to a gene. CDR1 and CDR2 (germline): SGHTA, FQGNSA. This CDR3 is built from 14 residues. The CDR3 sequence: CASSLGQGAYEQFF. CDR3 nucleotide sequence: TGTGCCAGCAGCTTAGGACAGGGGGCCTATGAGCAGTTCTTC.

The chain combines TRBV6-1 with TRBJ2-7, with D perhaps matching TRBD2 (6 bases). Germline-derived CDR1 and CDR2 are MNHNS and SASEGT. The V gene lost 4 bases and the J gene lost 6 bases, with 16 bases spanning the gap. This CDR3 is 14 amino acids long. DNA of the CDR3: TGTGCCAGCAGTGTGAATGGCGGAGGGACCGAGCAGTACTTC. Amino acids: CASSVNGGGTEQYF.

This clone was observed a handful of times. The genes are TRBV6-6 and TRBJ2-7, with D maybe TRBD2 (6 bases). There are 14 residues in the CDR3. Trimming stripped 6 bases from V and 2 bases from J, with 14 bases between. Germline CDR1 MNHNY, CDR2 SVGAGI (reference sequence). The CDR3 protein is CASRNIAVPYEQYF. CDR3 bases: TGTGCCAGCAGAAATATAGCGGTTCCCTACGAGCAGTACTTC.

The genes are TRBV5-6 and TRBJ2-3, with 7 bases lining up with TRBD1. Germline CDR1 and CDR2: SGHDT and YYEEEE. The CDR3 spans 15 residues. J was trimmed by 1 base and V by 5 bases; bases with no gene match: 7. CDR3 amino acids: CASRIAGGGTDTQYF. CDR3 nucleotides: TGTGCCAGCAGGATAGCAGGGGGAGGCACAGATACGCAGTATTTT. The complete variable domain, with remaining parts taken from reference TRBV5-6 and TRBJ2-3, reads DAGVTQSPTHLIKTRGQQVTLRCSPKSGHDTVSWYQQALGQGPQFIFQYYEEEERQRGNFPDRFSGHQFPNYSSELNVNALLLGDSALYLCASRIAGGGTDTQYFGPGTRLTVL.

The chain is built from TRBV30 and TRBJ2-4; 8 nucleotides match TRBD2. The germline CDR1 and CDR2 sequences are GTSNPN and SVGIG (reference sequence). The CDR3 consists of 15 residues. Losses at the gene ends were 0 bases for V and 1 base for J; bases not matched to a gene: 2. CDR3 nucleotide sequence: TGTGCCTGGAGTGTCGGGGGGGCTGCCAAAAACATTCAGTACTTC. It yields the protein CAWSVGGAAKNIQYF.

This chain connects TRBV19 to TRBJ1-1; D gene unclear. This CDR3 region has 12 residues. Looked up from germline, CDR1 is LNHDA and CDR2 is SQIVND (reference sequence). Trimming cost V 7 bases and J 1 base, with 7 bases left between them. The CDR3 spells CASIGGNTEAFF. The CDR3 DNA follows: TGTGCCAGTATCGGTGGGAACACTGAAGCTTTCTTT.

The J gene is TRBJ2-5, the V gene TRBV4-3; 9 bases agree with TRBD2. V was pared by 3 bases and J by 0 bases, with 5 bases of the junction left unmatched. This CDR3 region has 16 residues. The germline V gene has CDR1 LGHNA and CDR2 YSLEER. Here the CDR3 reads CASSHRLAEYQETQYF. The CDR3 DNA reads TGCGCCAGCAGCCACAGACTAGCGGAGTACCAAGAGACCCAGTACTTC.

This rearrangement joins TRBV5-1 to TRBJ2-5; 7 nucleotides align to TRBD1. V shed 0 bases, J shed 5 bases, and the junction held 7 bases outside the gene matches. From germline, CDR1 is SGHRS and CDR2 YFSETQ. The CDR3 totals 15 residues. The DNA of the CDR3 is TGCGCCAGCAGCTTGGGGACAGGTTTAGGGGAGACCCAGTACTTC. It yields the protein CASSLGTGLGETQYF.

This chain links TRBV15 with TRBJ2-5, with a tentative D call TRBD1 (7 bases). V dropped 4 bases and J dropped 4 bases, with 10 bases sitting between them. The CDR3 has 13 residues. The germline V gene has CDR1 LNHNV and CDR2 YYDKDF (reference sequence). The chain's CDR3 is CATSTQGGETQYF. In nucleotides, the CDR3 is TGTGCCACCAGCACCCAGGGGGGAGAGACCCAGTACTTC.

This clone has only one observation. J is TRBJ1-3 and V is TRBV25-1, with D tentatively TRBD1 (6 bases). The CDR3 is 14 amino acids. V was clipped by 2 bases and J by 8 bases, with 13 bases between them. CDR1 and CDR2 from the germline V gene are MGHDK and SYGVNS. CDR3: CASSEPNRVDTIYF. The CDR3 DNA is TGTGCCAGCAGTGAACCGAACAGGGTTGACACCATATATTTT.

CDR3 residues: CASSYLASGGATYNEQFF. The CDR3, as DNA: TGTGCCAGCAGCTATCTGGCTAGCGGGGGGGCAACCTACAATGAGCAGTTCTTC. This sequence joins TRBV7-8 and TRBJ2-1, with 12 nucleotides matching TRBD2. CDR1 SGHVS and CDR2 FQNEAQ come from the germline V gene. With 4 bases clipped from V and 2 bases from J, the junction kept 9 bases outside the gene matches. This CDR3 contains 18 residues.

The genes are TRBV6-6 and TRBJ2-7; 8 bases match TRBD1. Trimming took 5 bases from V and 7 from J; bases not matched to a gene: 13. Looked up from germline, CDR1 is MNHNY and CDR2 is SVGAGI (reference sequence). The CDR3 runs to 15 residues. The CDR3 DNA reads TGTGCCAGCAGTCGGGACAGGTTTGGGACCGGTGAGCAGTACTTC. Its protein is CASSRDRFGTGEQYF.

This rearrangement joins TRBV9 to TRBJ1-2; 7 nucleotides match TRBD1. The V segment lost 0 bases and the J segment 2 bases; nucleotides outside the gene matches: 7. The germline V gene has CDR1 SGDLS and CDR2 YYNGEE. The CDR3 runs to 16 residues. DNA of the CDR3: TGTGCCAGCAGCGTAGGCCCTCAACAGGGGAACTATGGCTACACCTTC. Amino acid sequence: CASSVGPQQGNYGYTF.

CDR3 amino acids: CSVGQGNSGNTIYF. CDR3 nucleotides: TGCAGCGTCGGACAGGGGAACTCTGGAAACACCATATATTTT. V is TRBV29-1 and J is TRBJ1-3, with 9 bases matching TRBD1. Looked up from germline, CDR1 is SQVTM and CDR2 is ANQGSEA. The junction had 3 bases not matched to a gene; V was cut back by 6 bases and J by 0 bases. The CDR3 runs to 14 residues. Together with reference TRBV29-1 and TRBJ1-3, the CDR3 gives the full variable domain: SAVISQKPSRDICQRGTSLTIQCQVDSQVTMMFWYRQQPGQSLTLIATANQGSEATYESGFVIDKFPISRPNLTFSTLTVSNMSPEDSSIYLCSVGQGNSGNTIYFGEGSWLTVV.

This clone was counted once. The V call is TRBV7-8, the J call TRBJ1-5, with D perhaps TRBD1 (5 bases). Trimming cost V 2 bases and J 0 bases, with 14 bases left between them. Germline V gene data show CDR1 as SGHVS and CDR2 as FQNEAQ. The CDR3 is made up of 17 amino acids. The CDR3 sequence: CASSLRSGIYSNQPQHF. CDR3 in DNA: TGTGCCAGCAGCTTAAGATCAGGGATTTATAGCAATCAGCCCCAGCATTTT.

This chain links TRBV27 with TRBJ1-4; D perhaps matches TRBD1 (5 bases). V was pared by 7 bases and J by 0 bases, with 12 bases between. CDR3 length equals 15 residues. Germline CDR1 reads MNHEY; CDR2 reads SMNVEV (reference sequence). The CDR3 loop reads CASINQTATNEKLFF. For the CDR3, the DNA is TGTGCCAGCATCAATCAGACAGCAACTAATGAAAAACTGTTTTTT.

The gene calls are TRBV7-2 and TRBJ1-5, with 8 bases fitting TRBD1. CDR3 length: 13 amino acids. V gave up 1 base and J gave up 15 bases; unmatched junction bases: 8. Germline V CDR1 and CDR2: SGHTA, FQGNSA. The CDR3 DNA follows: TGTGCCAGCAGCTTAGGGGACAGGAGCCCCATGCATTTT. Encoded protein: CASSLGDRSPMHF.

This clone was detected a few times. CDR3 region: CSVEDRQGALPRLKAFF. DNA of the CDR3: TGCAGCGTTGAAGACCGGCAGGGGGCGCTTCCGAGATTGAAAGCTTTCTTT. This rearrangement joins TRBV29-1 to TRBJ1-1; TRBD1 agrees at 8 bases. The length of the CDR3 is 17 residues. Per the germline V gene, CDR1 is SQVTM and CDR2 is ANQGSEA. Losses at the gene ends were 0 bases for V and 9 bases for J; bases not matched to a gene: 18.

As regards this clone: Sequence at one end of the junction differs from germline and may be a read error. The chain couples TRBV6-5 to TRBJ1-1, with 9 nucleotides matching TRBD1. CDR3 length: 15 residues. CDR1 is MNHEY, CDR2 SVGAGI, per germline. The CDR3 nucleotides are TGTGCCGGCAGGGGGAACAGGGGGCTGAACACTGAAGCTTTCTTT. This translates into CAGRGNRGLNTEAFF.

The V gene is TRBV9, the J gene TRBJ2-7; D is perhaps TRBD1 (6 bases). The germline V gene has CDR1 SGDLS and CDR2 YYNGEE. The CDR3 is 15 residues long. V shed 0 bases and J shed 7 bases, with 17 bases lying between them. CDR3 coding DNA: TGTGCCAGCAGCGTAGGGTTGACAGGCACATGGGAGCAGTACTTC. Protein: CASSVGLTGTWEQYF.

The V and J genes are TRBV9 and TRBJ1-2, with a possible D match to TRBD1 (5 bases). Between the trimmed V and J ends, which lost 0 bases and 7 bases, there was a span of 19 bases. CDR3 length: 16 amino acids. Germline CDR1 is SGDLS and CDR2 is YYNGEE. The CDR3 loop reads CASSVALFGGGVGYTF. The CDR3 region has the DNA TGTGCCAGCAGCGTAGCCCTGTTTGGGGGAGGGGTTGGCTACACCTTC.

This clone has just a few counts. For the CDR3, the DNA is TGCAGCGTTGAGGGAACAGGGGCTTTTGGAGACTATGGCTACACCTTC. It yields the protein CSVEGTGAFGDYGYTF. This chain links TRBV29-1 with TRBJ1-2, with 7 nucleotides matching TRBD1. Germline CDR1 is SQVTM and CDR2 is ANQGSEA. J gave up 3 bases and V 3 bases, and 13 bases lay outside the gene matches. This CDR3 spans 16 amino acids.

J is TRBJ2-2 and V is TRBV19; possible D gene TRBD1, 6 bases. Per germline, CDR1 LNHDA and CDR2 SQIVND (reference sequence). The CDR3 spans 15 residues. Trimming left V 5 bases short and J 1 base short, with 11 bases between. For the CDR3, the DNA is TGTGCCAGTAGTCCCGGGACACGGAACACCGGGGAGCTGTTTTTT. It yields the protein CASSPGTRNTGELFF.

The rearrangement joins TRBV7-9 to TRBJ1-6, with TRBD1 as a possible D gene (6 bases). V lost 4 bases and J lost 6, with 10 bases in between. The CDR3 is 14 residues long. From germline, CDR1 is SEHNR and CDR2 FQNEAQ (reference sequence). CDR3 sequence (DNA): TGTGCCAGCAGCTCCGAACAGGGTAATTCACCCCTCCACTTT. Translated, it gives CASSSEQGNSPLHF.

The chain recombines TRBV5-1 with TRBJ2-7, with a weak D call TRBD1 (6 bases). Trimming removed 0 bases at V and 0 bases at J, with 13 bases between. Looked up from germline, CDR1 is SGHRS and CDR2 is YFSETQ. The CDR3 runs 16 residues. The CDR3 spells CASSLGGTGFSYEQYF. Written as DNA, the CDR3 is TGCGCCAGCAGCTTGGGGGGAACAGGGTTCTCCTACGAGCAGTACTTC.

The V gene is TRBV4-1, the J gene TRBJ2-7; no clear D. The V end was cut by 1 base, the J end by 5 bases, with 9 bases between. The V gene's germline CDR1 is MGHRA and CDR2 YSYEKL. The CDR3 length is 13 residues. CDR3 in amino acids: CASSQASLDEQYF. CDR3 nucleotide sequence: TGCGCCAGCAGCCAAGCGAGTCTTGACGAGCAGTACTTC.

CDR3 coding DNA: TGTGCCAGCAGTTTTACGGGGGGATTACAAGAGACCCAGTACTTC. Protein: CASSFTGGLQETQYF. This chain uses TRBV28 with TRBJ2-5, with TRBD2 identical over 7 bases. Germline trimming cut 3 bases from V and 2 bases from J; bases unmatched to any gene: 6. CDR3 length equals 15 residues. The germline CDR1 and CDR2 sequences are MDHEN and SYDVKM.

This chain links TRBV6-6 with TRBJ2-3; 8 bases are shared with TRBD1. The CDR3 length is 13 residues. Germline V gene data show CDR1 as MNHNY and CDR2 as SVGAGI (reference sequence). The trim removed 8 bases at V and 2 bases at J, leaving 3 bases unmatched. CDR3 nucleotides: TGTGCCAGCGGACAGGGTATCACAGATACGCAGTATTTT. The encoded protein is CASGQGITDTQYF.